The 24 T cell receptor beta chains below were found in one sample sequenced in a study of early stage breast cancer tumors. TCRdb's table, derived via immunoSEQ multiplex PCR, lists solely in-frame clones and lacks some. The sample records around 78,000 clones, under 85% being singletons. The source material was blood. The receptors here all came from a person between 55 and 69 years old with breast cancer.

CDR3 sequence (DNA): TGTGCCAGCAGCTTGGAGCCAGGAAGATACGAGCAGTACTTC. The encoded protein is CASSLEPGRYEQYF. The chain joins TRBV5-5 to TRBJ2-7, with D uncertain. The V gene lost 0 bases and the J gene lost 4 bases, with 11 bases spanning the gap. This CDR3 has 14 amino acids. Germline assignment: CDR1 SGHKS and CDR2 YYEKEE (reference sequence).

This clone was found a few times. The V call is TRBV18, the J call TRBJ1-1; a possible D gene is TRBD1 (5 bases). This CDR3 is built from 14 residues. V shed 3 bases and J shed 4 bases, with 12 bases lying between them. The germline V gene has CDR1 KGHSH and CDR2 LQKENI. CDR3: CASSPMGEGTEAFF. CDR3 sequence (DNA): TGTGCCAGCTCACCTATGGGGGAGGGCACTGAAGCTTTCTTT.

The chain combines TRBV11-2 with TRBJ2-1; 8 bases agree with TRBD2. The CDR3 is made up of 15 amino acids. CDR1 SGHAT and CDR2 FQNNGV come from the germline V gene. V lost 3 bases, J lost 5 bases, and 6 bases stayed unmatched. The CDR3, as DNA: TGTGCCAGCAGCTTCGTCGGGCGGGGGGACAATGAGCAGTTCTTC. Translating gives CASSFVGRGDNEQFF.

The chain employs TRBV27 and TRBJ2-2; 8 bases align to TRBD1. This CDR3 has 14 residues. The J segment lost 5 bases and the V segment lost 3 bases, leaving 2 bases of the junction unmatched. Germline CDR1 is MNHEY and CDR2 is SMNVEV (reference sequence). CDR3 bases: TGTGCCAGCAGTTTTAGACAGGGGACCGGGGAGCTGTTTTTT. This encodes CASSFRQGTGELFF.

This chain uses TRBV7-3 with TRBJ1-1; 7 bases are shared with TRBD1. Trimming cost V 6 bases and J 4 bases; bases outside gene matches: 5. CDR1 and CDR2 (germline): SGHTA, FQGTGA. This CDR3 spans 13 amino acids. The CDR3 coding sequence is TGTGCCAGCAGTAATTACAGGGGCACTGAAGCTTTCTTT. This codes for CASSNYRGTEAFF.

This chain links TRBV27 with TRBJ1-3; TRBD1 might be the D (6 bases). V lost 3 bases to trimming and J lost 4 bases, with 16 bases between them. The CDR3 is 16 residues long. The germline gives CDR1 MNHEY, CDR2 SMNVEV (reference sequence). As DNA, the CDR3 is TGTGCCAGCAGTTTGTCTACAGGGCTAGCCGGAAACACCATATATTTT. It yields the protein CASSLSTGLAGNTIYF.

The rearrangement uses TRBV5-4 and TRBJ2-5; 7 bases are shared with TRBD2. There are 16 residues in the CDR3. V lost 3 bases to trimming and J lost 5 bases; unmatched junction nucleotides: 13. From germline, CDR1 is SGHNT and CDR2 YYREEE (reference sequence). The CDR3 DNA reads TGTGCCAGCAGCTCTACCGGGGCCCTCGGGGGGGAGACCCAGTACTTC. Protein: CASSSTGALGGETQYF.

This chain joins TRBV5-4 and TRBJ1-1; D is unclear. Germline CDR1 is SGHNT and CDR2 is YYREEE (reference sequence). V gave up 3 bases and J gave up 2 bases, with 8 bases separating them. This CDR3 contains 13 residues. In DNA, the CDR3 is TGTGCCAGCAGCTCTCGGGGAAACACTGAAGCTTTCTTT. Protein: CASSSRGNTEAFF.

This clone came up a few times. The chain has TRBV29-1 and TRBJ1-2; D is unresolved. This CDR3 region has 10 residues. Germline V gives CDR1 SQVTM, CDR2 ANQGSEA. V gave up 7 bases and J gave up 3 bases, with 6 bases separating them. This CDR3 reads CSAVDYGYTF. The CDR3 DNA reads as TGCAGCGCCGTGGACTATGGCTACACCTTC.

The gene calls are TRBV2 and TRBJ1-5; D is uncertain. The V end was cut by 6 bases, the J end by 0 bases, with 12 bases between. From germline, CDR1 is SNHLY and CDR2 FYNNEI. This CDR3 is built from 15 residues. The CDR3 coding sequence is TGTGCCAGCAGCAAACAGAGATATAGCAATCAGCCCCAGCATTTT. It encodes CASSKQRYSNQPQHF.

This clone has only a few counts. The chain couples TRBV5-1 to TRBJ1-1, with 7 nucleotides matching TRBD1. Germline V CDR1 and CDR2: SGHRS, YFSETQ. The CDR3 has 13 residues. Trimming at V came to 0 bases and at J to 6 bases, leaving 2 bases not matched to a gene. For the CDR3, the DNA is TGCGCCAGCAGCTTGGAAGGGGGCGCTGAAGCTTTCTTT. As protein: CASSLEGGAEAFF.

This sequence joins TRBV5-5 and TRBJ1-4; D gene unclear. This CDR3 is 13 amino acids long. Trimming took off 0 bases at V and 4 bases at J, with 4 bases between the two ends. Per the germline V gene, CDR1 is SGHKS and CDR2 is YYEKEE (reference sequence). As DNA, the CDR3 is TGTGCCAGCAGCTTGGCCTTTAATGAAAAACTGTTTTTT. Its translation is CASSLAFNEKLFF.

This chain links TRBV7-9 with TRBJ2-6; 8 bases are a match to TRBD1. Germline V CDR1 and CDR2: SEHNR, FQNEAQ (reference sequence). The trim removed 1 base at V and 0 bases at J, leaving 8 bases unmatched. The CDR3 spans 19 residues. CDR3: CASSLGIVGTGSGANVLTF. Written as DNA, the CDR3 is TGTGCCAGCAGCTTAGGTATTGTGGGGACAGGCTCTGGGGCCAACGTCCTGACTTTC. The full variable domain, completed using reference TRBV7-9 and TRBJ2-6, is DTGVSQNPRHKITKRGQNVTFRCDPISEHNRLYWYRQTLGQGPEFLTYFQNEAQLEKSRLLSDRFSAERPKGSFSTLEIQRTEQGDSAMYLCASSLGIVGTGSGANVLTFGAGSRLTVL.

The CDR3 region has the DNA TGCGCCAGCAGCCAACAGCGGGAGCTCTACGAGCAGTACTTC. Encoded protein: CASSQQRELYEQYF. This chain uses TRBV4-3 with TRBJ2-7; TRBD2 aligns across 8 bases. V was clipped by 2 bases and J by 3 bases; unmatched bases: 3. CDR1 is LGHNA, CDR2 YSLEER, per germline. The CDR3 extends over 14 amino acids.

The chain employs TRBV19 and TRBJ1-5; D uncertain. Germline assignment: CDR1 LNHDA and CDR2 SQIVND (reference sequence). This CDR3 has 14 residues. Trimming took off 1 base at V and 1 base at J, with 5 bases between the two ends. Here the CDR3 reads CASSIGRSNQPQHF. The DNA for the CDR3 is TGTGCCAGTAGTATAGGCAGAAGCAATCAGCCCCAGCATTTT.

This chain links TRBV6-4 with TRBJ2-1; 7 nucleotides agree with TRBD2. The CDR3 extends over 16 amino acids. The V segment lost 0 bases and the J segment 5 bases; nucleotides outside the gene matches: 7. From germline, CDR1 is MRHNA and CDR2 SNTAGT. The CDR3 bases are TGTGCCAGCAGTGACTCATCTAGCGGCGGCCACAATGAGCAGTTCTTC. Residues: CASSDSSSGGHNEQFF.

This clone has a handful of counts. The genes are TRBV5-1 and TRBJ1-6; 9 bases agree with TRBD1. Germline assignment: CDR1 SGHRS and CDR2 YFSETQ. This CDR3 is built from 14 residues. J lost 9 bases, V lost 3 bases, and 4 bases had no gene match. Here the CDR3 reads CASSSGTGSSPLHF. The CDR3 nucleotides are TGCGCCAGCAGCTCGGGGACAGGGAGTTCACCCCTCCACTTT.

The genes are TRBV14 and TRBJ2-1; 9 bases align to TRBD1. This CDR3 comprises 15 residues. Germline CDR1 SGHDN, CDR2 FVKESK. Trimming at V came to 6 bases and at J to 4 bases, leaving 7 bases not matched to a gene. CDR3 region: CASRRTGGSYNEQFF. Here the CDR3 DNA reads TGTGCCAGCAGGCGCACAGGGGGCTCGTACAATGAGCAGTTCTTC.

This clone was picked up a small number of times. This chain joins TRBV27 and TRBJ1-2; possibly TRBD1 for D (5 bases). The V end was cut by 5 bases, the J end by 4 bases, with 11 bases between. The germline V gene has CDR1 MNHEY and CDR2 SMNVEV (reference sequence). The length of the CDR3 is 13 residues. The CDR3 is CASSPGLGYGYTF. DNA for the CDR3: TGTGCCAGCAGTCCAGGGCTGGGCTATGGCTACACCTTC.

The chain is built from TRBV6-1 and TRBJ2-1; 14 bases map to TRBD2. Germline lookup yields CDR1 MNHNS and CDR2 SASEGT. Unmatched junction bases numbered 10, after V lost 3 bases and J lost 6 bases. CDR3 length: 18 amino acids. CDR3 coding DNA: TGTGCCAGCAGTGATTTAATTGCCGGGACTAGCGGGAGCAATGAGCAGTTCTTC. It is translated as CASSDLIAGTSGSNEQFF.

This chain uses TRBV18 with TRBJ2-2; TRBD2 matches at 8 bases. The junction had 7 bases not matched to a gene; V was cut back by 3 bases and J by 1 base. CDR3 length: 17 amino acids. Germline CDR1 KGHSH, CDR2 LQKENI. The DNA of the CDR3 is TGTGCCAGCTCACCCTCCGGCGGGGGGCTGAACACCGGGGAGCTGTTTTTT. As protein: CASSPSGGGLNTGELFF.

J is TRBJ2-1 and V is TRBV4-1, with TRBD2 identical over 7 bases. The CDR3 consists of 12 residues. In germline, CDR1 is MGHRA, CDR2 YSYEKL. V lost 0 bases to trimming and J lost 12 bases; unmatched junction nucleotides: 2. DNA of the CDR3: TGCGCCAGCAGCCAAGAGCGGGGGTCGCAGTTCTTC. Amino acids: CASSQERGSQFF.

The chain links TRBV29-1 to TRBJ2-1; unclear D gene. Trimming took 4 bases from V and 1 from J, leaving 11 bases between them. Germline V gene data show CDR1 as SQVTM and CDR2 as ANQGSEA. CDR3 length equals 14 residues. CDR3 in DNA: TGCAGCGTTGTGGGTCAGGCGTCCTACAATGAGCAGTTCTTC. This encodes CSVVGQASYNEQFF.

The genes are TRBV7-2 and TRBJ1-1; D not certain. Germline V gene sequence: CDR1 SGHTA, CDR2 FQGNSA. This CDR3 region has 13 residues. The ends were cut back, 3 bases at V and 5 bases at J, with 10 bases in the middle. In DNA, the CDR3 is TGTGCCAGCAGCTTGGGCCTTACAACTGAAGCTTTCTTT. Translation: CASSLGLTTEAFF.